The 28 T cell receptor beta chains below come from one sample, sequenced in a study of T cell changes during pregnancy in multiple sclerosis. Sequenced by immunoSEQ multiplex PCR; TCRdb stores in-frame clones only, minus some. Here the sample spans tens of thousands of clones, 90% being singletons. This material consisted of peripheral blood, taken in the first trimester of pregnancy. All receptors come from a female donor in good health, enrolled as a control in a pregnancy study.

The V call is TRBV6-5, the J call TRBJ2-3, with D uncertain. Germline V lookup: CDR1 MNHEY, CDR2 SVGAGI. This CDR3 has 16 amino acids. V was pared by 2 bases and J by 0 bases, with 12 bases between. The CDR3 reads CASSYDWSSSTDTQYF. In DNA, the CDR3 is TGTGCCAGCAGTTACGACTGGTCCTCTAGCACAGATACGCAGTATTTT.

This sequence joins TRBV4-3 and TRBJ1-4, with a tentative D call TRBD1 (6 bases). Per germline, CDR1 LGHNA and CDR2 YSLEER. CDR3 length: 14 amino acids. V lost 4 bases and J lost 8, with 14 bases in between. The CDR3 region is CASSRGGQGEKLFF. The CDR3, as DNA: TGCGCCAGCAGCCGCGGGGGTCAGGGGGAAAAACTGTTTTTT.

V gene TRBV19 combines with J gene TRBJ2-7; no reliable D call. The CDR3 has 16 residues. V was shortened by 6 bases and J by 0 bases, with 18 bases between the two germline ends. The germline V gene encodes CDR1 LNHDA and CDR2 SQIVND (reference sequence). CDR3: CASSTLGSTRSYEQYF. CDR3 coding DNA: TGTGCCAGTAGCACCCTCGGGTCCACGCGCTCCTACGAGCAGTACTTC.

This chain connects TRBV18 to TRBJ1-2; 8 bases match TRBD1. After removal of 3 bases from V and 3 bases from J, the junction contained 0 bases not matched to a gene. Germline lookup yields CDR1 KGHSH and CDR2 LQKENI. This CDR3 has 13 amino acids. This CDR3 is CASSPDRDYGYTF. In nucleotides, the CDR3 is TGTGCCAGCTCACCGGACAGGGACTATGGCTACACCTTC.

The CDR3 sequence: CASSDQGNYGYTF. Here the CDR3 DNA reads TGTGCCAGCAGTGATCAGGGCAACTATGGCTACACCTTC. The rearrangement uses TRBV2 and TRBJ1-2, with a possible D match to TRBD1 (5 bases). The CDR3 totals 13 residues. Looked up from germline, CDR1 is SNHLY and CDR2 is FYNNEI. The ends were cut back, 3 bases at V and 2 bases at J, with 7 bases in the middle.

V is TRBV6-6 and J is TRBJ1-1, with 7 bases that match TRBD1. The CDR3 covers 13 residues. CDR1 and CDR2 (germline): MNHNY, SVGAGI (reference sequence). The ends lost 0 bases at V and 8 bases at J; junction bases unmatched: 3. Here the CDR3 DNA reads TGTGCCAGCAGTTACTCAGAGGGGGCGGAAGCTTTCTTT. Residues: CASSYSEGAEAFF.

This clone was counted between two and nine times. The V call is TRBV9, the J call TRBJ2-2; D perhaps matches TRBD2 (7 bases). The CDR3 totals 15 residues. V shed 0 bases and J shed 7 bases, with 13 bases lying between them. Germline CDR1 reads SGDLS; CDR2 reads YYNGEE. DNA of the CDR3: TGTGCCAGCAGCGTAGCCAGCGGGACAAACGGGGAGCTGTTTTTT. It yields the protein CASSVASGTNGELFF.

The rearrangement uses TRBV14 and TRBJ1-2; TRBD1 is a possible D gene (5 bases). CDR3 size: 15 residues. V shed 0 bases and J shed 8 bases, with 16 bases lying between them. Germline loops: CDR1 SGHDN, CDR2 FVKESK. The CDR3 DNA sequence: TGTGCCAGCAGCCAAGATACGGGGGGTGTTTGGGGCTACACCTTC. It is translated as CASSQDTGGVWGYTF.

The rearrangement links TRBV30 to TRBJ2-6; D is unclear. CDR3 length equals 15 residues. V dropped 4 bases and J dropped 2 bases, with 12 bases sitting between them. Germline loops: CDR1 GTSNPN, CDR2 SVGIG (reference sequence). CDR3 residues: CAWMRIRAGANVLTF. CDR3 coding DNA: TGTGCCTGGATGCGGATCCGGGCTGGGGCCAACGTCCTGACTTTC.

The chain carries TRBV27 and TRBJ2-1; TRBD1 might be the D (5 bases). Germline CDR1 MNHEY, CDR2 SMNVEV (reference sequence). The CDR3 covers 14 residues. With 3 bases removed from V and 6 bases from J, the gap between germline ends came to 12 bases. The CDR3 sequence: CASSFQQDPNEQFF. CDR3 DNA sequence: TGTGCCAGCAGTTTTCAACAGGATCCCAATGAGCAGTTCTTC.

The gene calls are TRBV6-1 and TRBJ2-7; unclear D gene. The CDR3 is made up of 14 amino acids. The ends were cut back, 9 bases at V and 3 bases at J, with 18 bases in the middle. CDR1 is MNHNS, CDR2 SASEGT, per germline. CDR3 protein: CASPEPRGNYEQYF. CDR3 sequence (DNA): TGTGCCAGTCCTGAACCCCGCGGTAACTACGAGCAGTACTTC.

V usage is TRBV27 and J usage is TRBJ2-7; 12 bases match TRBD2. Germline loops: CDR1 MNHEY, CDR2 SMNVEV (reference sequence). Trimming at V came to 6 bases and at J to 9 bases, leaving 18 bases not matched to a gene. This CDR3 comprises 17 residues. The CDR3, as DNA: TGTGCCAGCAGAGCGGGGCGACTAGCGGGAGAAACACTTCTGCAGTACTTC. Translation: CASRAGRLAGETLLQYF.

This clone appeared a few times. The gene calls are TRBV5-1 and TRBJ1-1; D gene ambiguous. The CDR3 is made up of 14 amino acids. In germline, CDR1 is SGHRS, CDR2 YFSETQ. Trimming took 2 bases from V and 4 from J, leaving 12 bases between them. CDR3 residues: CASSFSSLRTEAFF. The CDR3 DNA follows: TGCGCCAGCAGCTTCTCGAGCCTACGCACTGAAGCTTTCTTT.

The gene calls are TRBV7-3 and TRBJ2-6, with 7 bases matching TRBD2. V was clipped by 4 bases and J by 0 bases; unmatched bases: 3. This CDR3 has 16 residues. Germline CDR1 is SGHTA and CDR2 is FQGTGA. CDR3 loop: CASSSTGGSGANVLTF. DNA of the CDR3: TGTGCCAGCAGCTCCACGGGGGGCTCTGGGGCCAACGTCCTGACTTTC.

This clone was detected once. The rearrangement uses TRBV7-2 and TRBJ1-3; D gene ambiguous. The CDR3 loop spans 13 amino acids. The germline V gene has CDR1 SGHTA and CDR2 FQGNSA. The V end was cut by 6 bases, the J end by 0 bases, with 6 bases between. The CDR3 is CASSYLSGNTIYF. The CDR3 nucleotides are TGTGCCAGCAGTTATCTCTCTGGAAACACCATATATTTT.

This chain links TRBV18 with TRBJ1-1; 10 bases map to TRBD1. The CDR3 extends over 14 amino acids. The V and J ends lost 6 bases and 7 bases, in that order; junction bases with no gene match: 8. Germline V gene lookup returns CDR1 KGHSH and CDR2 LQKENI. The CDR3 is CASSGDRGQIEAFF. CDR3 DNA: TGTGCCAGCTCCGGGGACAGGGGACAAATTGAAGCTTTCTTT.

The chain employs TRBV7-2 and TRBJ1-4; TRBD1 is a possible D gene (5 bases). The CDR3 extends over 17 amino acids. Trimming pared 3 bases from V and 7 bases from J, leaving 21 bases between. Germline loops: CDR1 SGHTA, CDR2 FQGNSA. CDR3 protein: CASSFHQGSELGEKLFF. CDR3 DNA sequence: TGTGCCAGCAGCTTTCACCAGGGTTCGGAGTTAGGTGAAAAACTGTTTTTT. Full variable domain (outside the CDR3, taken from reference TRBV7-2 and TRBJ1-4): GAGVSQSPSNKVTEKGKDVELRCDPISGHTALYWYRQSLGQGLEFLIYFQGNSAPDKSGLPSDRFSAERTGGSVSTLTIQRTQQEDSAVYLCASSFHQGSELGEKLFFGSGTQLSVL.

CDR3 bases: TGTGCCAGCACCCATCAGGGGGCGCGGACTGAAGCTTTCTTT. Its translation is CASTHQGARTEAFF. The chain employs TRBV25-1 and TRBJ1-1; 8 bases line up with TRBD1. This CDR3 contains 14 residues. CDR1 and CDR2 (germline): MGHDK, SYGVNS. Trimming took 7 bases from V and 5 from J; bases not matched to a gene: 9.

This chain joins TRBV9 and TRBJ2-7; 9 nucleotides line up with TRBD1. From germline, CDR1 is SGDLS and CDR2 YYNGEE. The V gene end was trimmed by 3 bases and the J gene end by 4 bases; junction bases not matched to a gene: 8. The CDR3 extends over 15 amino acids. The CDR3 reads CASSEGQGIWYEQYF. The CDR3 coding sequence is TGTGCCAGCAGCGAGGGACAGGGAATATGGTACGAGCAGTACTTC. The full variable domain, completed using reference TRBV9 and TRBJ2-7, is DSGVTQTPKHLITATGQRVTLRCSPRSGDLSVYWYQQSLDQGLQFLIQYYNGEERAKGNILERFSAQQFPDLHSELNLSSLELGDSALYFCASSEGQGIWYEQYFGPGTRLTVT.

This chain connects TRBV19 to TRBJ2-5; 9 nucleotides agree with TRBD2. V shed 10 bases, J shed 5 bases, and the junction held 11 bases outside the gene matches. Per the germline V gene, CDR1 is LNHDA and CDR2 is SQIVND (reference sequence). This CDR3 spans 14 amino acids. The CDR3 loop is CATFNGREGETQYF. CDR3 coding DNA: TGTGCCACCTTTAATGGGCGGGAGGGGGAGACCCAGTACTTC.

The chain has TRBV11-3 and TRBJ2-3; 8 bases fit TRBD2. CDR3 length: 15 residues. Germline CDR1 and CDR2: SGHNT and YENEEA. The ends lost 3 bases at V and 0 bases at J; junction bases unmatched: 2. The CDR3 region has the DNA TGTGCCAGCAGCTTCCGGGAGGGTAGCACAGATACGCAGTATTTT. It is translated as CASSFREGSTDTQYF. The entire variable domain, with the rest obtained from reference TRBV11-3 and TRBJ2-3, is as follows: EAGVVQSPRYKIIEKKQPVAFWCNPISGHNTLYWYLQNLGQGPELLIRYENEEAVDDSQLPKDRFSAERLKGVDSTLKIQPAELGDSAVYLCASSFREGSTDTQYFGPGTRLTVL.

This chain uses TRBV9 with TRBJ2-7, with TRBD1 identical over 11 bases. V trimming: 3 bases; J trimming: 5 bases; junction bases outside the gene matches: 7. The CDR3 is made up of 15 amino acids. Germline values: CDR1 SGDLS, CDR2 YYNGEE. The CDR3 loop is CASSERTGGRNEQYF. CDR3 sequence (DNA): TGTGCCAGCAGCGAACGGACAGGGGGCAGAAACGAGCAGTACTTC.

The V gene is TRBV9, the J gene TRBJ1-6; maybe TRBD1 (6 bases). CDR3 length: 16 amino acids. Trimming pared 3 bases from V and 7 bases from J, leaving 17 bases between. The germline gives CDR1 SGDLS, CDR2 YYNGEE. CDR3 region: CASSGWGGGSNSPLHF. CDR3 nucleotides: TGTGCCAGCAGCGGGTGGGGAGGGGGAAGCAATTCACCCCTCCACTTT.

In DNA, the CDR3 is TGTGCCAGCAGCCCCAGGTGGGCAGGGGAAGAGACCCAGTACTTC. It encodes CASSPRWAGEETQYF. The rearrangement joins TRBV7-7 to TRBJ2-5, with D maybe TRBD1 (6 bases). Trimming removed 5 bases at V and 3 bases at J, with 16 bases between. CDR3 length: 15 amino acids. CDR1 is SSHAT and CDR2 is FNYEAQ in the germline V gene (reference sequence).

The chain joins TRBV4-2 to TRBJ2-1; TRBD2 matches 10 bases. Trimming took 4 bases from V and 1 from J; bases not matched to a gene: 7. The CDR3 loop spans 17 amino acids. The germline gives CDR1 LGHNA, CDR2 YNFKEQ. DNA of the CDR3: TGTGCCAGCAGCCGGCCTAGCGGGGGTAGTTCCTACAATGAGCAGTTCTTC. This codes for CASSRPSGGSSYNEQFF.

The chain links TRBV5-1 to TRBJ2-2, with no clear D. Between the trimmed V and J ends, which lost 0 bases and 1 base, there was a span of 7 bases. The germline V gene has CDR1 SGHRS and CDR2 YFSETQ. The CDR3 has 15 amino acids. The CDR3 spells CASSLDGLNTGELFF. The DNA of the CDR3 is TGCGCCAGCAGCTTGGACGGTTTGAACACCGGGGAGCTGTTTTTT. Complete variable domain (other parts from reference TRBV5-1 and TRBJ2-2): KAGVTQTPRYLIKTRGQQVTLSCSPISGHRSVSWYQQTPGQGLQFLFEYFSETQRNKGNFPGRFSGRQFSNSRSEMNVSTLELGDSALYLCASSLDGLNTGELFFGEGSRLTVL.

The chain combines TRBV28 with TRBJ1-1; 7 bases fit TRBD1. V lost 1 base and J lost 4; bases outside the gene matches: 6. The CDR3 runs to 15 residues. Germline CDR1 and CDR2: MDHEN and SYDVKM. The CDR3 is CASSLSPPGGTEAFF. The CDR3 DNA reads as TGTGCCAGCAGTTTATCTCCCCCAGGGGGCACTGAAGCTTTCTTT.

This chain joins TRBV10-1 and TRBJ1-4; D gene ambiguous. This CDR3 spans 16 amino acids. V was cut by 0 bases and J by 0 bases, with 8 bases left in between. Germline V lookup: CDR1 WNHNN, CDR2 SYGVQD (reference sequence). The CDR3 region is CASSESKVATNEKLFF. The DNA for the CDR3 is TGCGCCAGCAGTGAGTCGAAAGTAGCAACTAATGAAAAACTGTTTTTT.